The rows below give T cell receptor beta chains drawn from one sample of a study of CD8 T cells in ankylosing spondylitis. Using its own MiXCR run on the 5' RACE reads, TCRdb lists one record per CDR3 protein. The data hold 300,000 to 400,000 distinct CDR3 sequences, with around 15% observed a single time. What was sequenced was blood, either unsorted or a sorted T cell fraction (not recorded which). These receptors were taken from a male donor with ankylosing spondylitis or in good health (not recorded which). Each CDR3 is given with its conserved first and last residue. A D gene is named only where the DNA matches it firmly. Rows may omit the clone size; those that give it use once, few, many or a size class.

j_gene | abundance | d_gene | v_gene | CDR3nt | CDR3aa
TRBJ1-4 | many | TRBD1 | TRBV20-1 | TGCAGTGCCCCGGGACAGGGGTACGAAAAACTGTTTTTT | CSAPGQGYEKLFF
TRBJ1-2 | many | - | TRBV6-1 | TGTGCCAGCAGTGAAGCAGGGAACTATGGCTACACCTTC | CASSEAGNYGYTF
TRBJ1-2 | - | - | TRBV9 | TGTGCCAGCAGCACACACGGGACGGTAGCTAACTATGGCTACACCTTC | CASSTHGTVANYGYTF
TRBJ1-1 | many | - | TRBV12-3/TRBV12-4 | TGTGCCAGCATCCTAGGACAAGAAGCTTTCTTT | CASILGQEAFF
TRBJ2-5 | - | TRBD2 | TRBV12-3/TRBV12-4 | TGTGCCAGCAGTCCGTCGACTAGCGGGGAGGGTGGGACCCAGTACTTC | CASSPSTSGEGGTQYF
TRBJ2-7 | - | TRBD1 | TRBV20-1 | TGCAGTGCCCCCGGGACAGGGGTCCACGAGCAGTACTTC | CSAPGTGVHEQYF
TRBJ2-5 | - | - | TRBV5-1 | TGCGCCAGCAGCCGCGACAACGGGGTAGCAGAGACCCAGTACTTC | CASSRDNGVAETQYF
TRBJ2-7 | - | - | TRBV3-1 | TGTGCCAGCAGCCAAAACAGGGTTGGCGAGCAGTACTTC | CASSQNRVGEQYF
TRBJ2-1 | - | TRBD1 | TRBV15 | TGTGCCACCAGCAGGGAACTTAGGACAGGGAAGAATGAGCAGTTCTTC | CATSRELRTGKNEQFF
TRBJ2-2 | - | - | TRBV3-1 | TGTGCCAGCAGCCAAGAGGCCGGGCCAACCGGGGAGCTGTTTTTT | CASSQEAGPTGELFF
TRBJ1-1 | - | TRBD1 | TRBV27 | TGTGCCAGCAGTGTGGGACAGGGGGCAGCTGAAGCTTTCTTT | CASSVGQGAAEAFF
TRBJ2-1 | many | TRBD2 | TRBV20-1 | TGCAGTGCTAAATGGGCTAGCGGGGGAGGTACAGGGAATGAGCAGTTCTTC | CSAKWASGGGTGNEQFF
TRBJ2-2 | - | TRBD2 | TRBV5-1 | TGCGCCAGCAGCCCGGGACTAGCGGGGATCAACACCGGGGAGCTGTTTTTT | CASSPGLAGINTGELFF
TRBJ2-1 | - | - | TRBV5-1 | TGCGCCAGCAGCTTGGTACAAGAATCAGACAATGAGCAGTTCTTC | CASSLVQESDNEQFF
TRBJ2-3 | - | - | TRBV20-1 | TGCAGTGCTAGACGAGGCGGGGTGGACACGCAGTATTTT | CSARRGGVDTQYF
TRBJ2-4 | - | - | TRBV20-1 | TGCAGTGCTAGGCCTAGGAGGGAAGGGGCCAAAAACATTCAGTACTTC | CSARPRREGAKNIQYF
TRBJ2-2 | - | - | TRBV5-6 | TGTGCCAGCAGCTTGGCGTTCGGCGGGGAGCTGTTTTTT | CASSLAFGGELFF
TRBJ2-6 | - | - | TRBV12-3/TRBV12-4 | TGTGCCAGCACCATGGACCCAGCGATAGGGGCCAACGTCCTGACTTTC | CASTMDPAIGANVLTF
TRBJ2-3 | - | - | TRBV7-2 | TGTGCCAGCAGCTCCCCCTGGGGGGGCCGGAATACGCAGTATTTT | CASSSPWGGRNTQYF
TRBJ2-5 | many | TRBD2 | TRBV28 | TGTGCCGCCTCTAGCGGGAGGACACAAGAGACCCAGTACTTC | CAASSGRTQETQYF
TRBJ2-1 | - | - | TRBV27 | TGTGCCAGCAGCATAGGTTACAGCCAGGTGTGGAATGAGCAGTTCTTC | CASSIGYSQVWNEQFF
TRBJ2-7 | - | - | TRBV9 | TGTGCCAGCAGCGCGGGACTCACGGCACACGAGCAGTACTTC | CASSAGLTAHEQYF
TRBJ2-7 | few | - | TRBV15 | TGTGCCACCAGCAGAGATAATCACAGGGTGGAGGAGCAGTACTTC | CATSRDNHRVEEQYF
TRBJ2-1 | - | TRBD2 | TRBV4-1 | TGCGCCAGCAGCCCTCAAGCGGGAGAAGCCTACAATGAGCAGTTCTTC | CASSPQAGEAYNEQFF
TRBJ2-1 | - | - | TRBV20-1 | TGCAGTGCTAGCCGGGAGACAGGGTCGGGTGAGCAGTTCTTC | CSASRETGSGEQFF
TRBJ2-7 | few | TRBD2 | TRBV10-3 | TGTGCCATCAGTGGACTAGCGGGGTCCCAAGGGGCCGAGCAGTACTTC | CAISGLAGSQGAEQYF
TRBJ1-5 | few | - | TRBV20-1 | TGCAGTGCTAAGGGGGGCGGTCAGCCCCAGCATTTT | CSAKGGGQPQHF
TRBJ2-1 | - | TRBD2 | TRBV4-1 | TGCGCCAGCAGCCAGGACCTAGCGGGGCCATACAATGAGCAGTTCTTC | CASSQDLAGPYNEQFF
TRBJ2-7 | - | - | TRBV7-2 | TGTGCCAGCAGCTGGATGTCGGGACCCTACGAGCAGTACTTC | CASSWMSGPYEQYF
TRBJ2-5 | - | - | TRBV7-2 | TGTGCCAGCAGACGAGGGTTACCCCTCCCAGAGACCCATTACTTC | CASRRGLPLPETHYF
TRBJ2-3 | few | - | TRBV5-1 | TGCGCCAGCCCCCTGGGGTTGGGATGGGCACCAGATACGCAGTATTTT | CASPLGLGWAPDTQYF
TRBJ1-4 | - | - | TRBV5-1 | TGCGCCAGCAGCTTGGACTCTAAAGGGGAAAAACTGTTTTTT | CASSLDSKGEKLFF
TRBJ1-4 | - | TRBD1 | TRBV12-3/TRBV12-4 | TGTGCCAGCAGTCTCTATGGGGACAGCAATGAAAAACTGTTTTTT | CASSLYGDSNEKLFF
TRBJ1-1 | many | - | TRBV20-1 | TGCCGTGGAGGGGCGCAGGACACTGAAGCTTTCTTT | CRGGAQDTEAFF
TRBJ1-4 | - | - | TRBV11-2 | TGTGCCAGCAGCAACAGGGAGGGTAGGGAAAAACTGTTTTTT | CASSNREGREKLFF
TRBJ1-1 | few | - | TRBV10-3 | TGTGCCATACGGGACCGGGGGACGAACACTGAAGCTTTCTTT | CAIRDRGTNTEAFF
TRBJ2-1 | few | TRBD2 | TRBV5-4 | TGTGCCAGCAGCACCGCCGGGGGGGCCGATCACGGTGAGCAGTTCTTC | CASSTAGGADHGEQFF
TRBJ2-5 | - | TRBD2 | TRBV12-3/TRBV12-4 | TGTGCCAGCAGGCCTAGCGGGGTAGAGACCCAGTACTTC | CASRPSGVETQYF
TRBJ2-7 | many | TRBD1 | TRBV5-1 | TGCGCCAGCAGCTCGGGACGACAGGGGCCCTGGTACTTC | CASSSGRQGPWYF
TRBJ1-6 | few | - | TRBV2 | TGTGCCAGCAGGGGTTTCGATAATTCACCCCTCCACTTT | CASRGFDNSPLHF